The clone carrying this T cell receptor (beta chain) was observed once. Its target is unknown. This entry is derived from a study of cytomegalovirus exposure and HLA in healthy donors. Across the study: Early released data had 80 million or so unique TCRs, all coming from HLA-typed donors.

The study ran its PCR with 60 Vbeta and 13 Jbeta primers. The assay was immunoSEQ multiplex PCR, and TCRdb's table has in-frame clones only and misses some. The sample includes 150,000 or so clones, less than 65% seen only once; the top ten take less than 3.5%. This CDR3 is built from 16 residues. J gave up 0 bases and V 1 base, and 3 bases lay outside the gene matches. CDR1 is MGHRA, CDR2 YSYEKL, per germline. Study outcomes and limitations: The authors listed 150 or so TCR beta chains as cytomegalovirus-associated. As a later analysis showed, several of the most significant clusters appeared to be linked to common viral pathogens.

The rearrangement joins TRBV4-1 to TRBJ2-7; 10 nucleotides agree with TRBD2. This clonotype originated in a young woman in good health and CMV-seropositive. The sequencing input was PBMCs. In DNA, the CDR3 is TGCGCCAGCAGCCAAGTACTAGCGGGGAGCTCCTACGAGCAGTACTTC. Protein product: CASSQVLAGSSYEQYF.